A single sample gave rise to the 9 T cell receptor beta chains below, sequenced in a study of T cell responses to AZD1222 COVID-19 vaccine. The data were produced by immunoSEQ multiplex PCR, yet TCRdb's version contains in-frame clones alone and is incomplete. The sample has 95,000 to 150,000 clones, more than 70% seen once. The sample in question was peripheral blood, obtained on day 0 of AZD1222 vaccination. The receptors come from an adult in good health.

The chain joins TRBV2 to TRBJ1-3; D gene ambiguous. CDR3 length: 16 residues. The V end lost 3 bases, the J end lost 0 bases, and 12 bases lay between the germline ends. Looked up from germline, CDR1 is SNHLY and CDR2 is FYNNEI. The CDR3 spells CASSEESATSGNTIYF. Here the CDR3 DNA reads TGTGCCAGCAGTGAGGAGTCAGCCACCTCTGGAAACACCATATATTTT.

The chain uses TRBV7-2 and TRBJ1-5; 7 nucleotides match TRBD1. From germline, CDR1 is SGHTA and CDR2 FQGNSA. This CDR3 spans 15 amino acids. Germline trimming cut 1 base from V and 5 bases from J; bases unmatched to any gene: 5. CDR3 DNA sequence: TGTGCCAGCAGCTTAGACCAACAGGGGTATCAGCCCCAGCATTTT. This sequence encodes CASSLDQQGYQPQHF.

This sequence joins TRBV3-1 (or the pseudogene TRBV3-2) and TRBJ2-3, with 14 positions matching TRBD2. Germline CDR1 is LGHDT and CDR2 is YNNKEL (reference sequence). V gave up 5 bases and J gave up 4 bases; unmatched junction bases: 5. This CDR3 is 16 amino acids long. CDR3 in DNA: TGTGCCAGCAGCGTGAGACTAGCGGGGGGGGCAGATACGCAGTATTTT. This sequence encodes CASSVRLAGGADTQYF.

CDR3 in amino acids: CASSPLGPVDTEAFF. For the CDR3, the DNA is TGTGCCAGTAGTCCCTTGGGACCGGTGGACACTGAAGCTTTCTTT. This rearrangement joins TRBV19 to TRBJ1-1; D is possibly TRBD1 (5 bases). Germline V gene sequence: CDR1 LNHDA, CDR2 SQIVND (reference sequence). The CDR3 runs to 15 residues. V lost 5 bases to trimming and J lost 3 bases, with 16 bases between them.

This rearrangement joins TRBV5-8 to TRBJ1-4, with D uncertain. Trimming removed 4 bases from V and 0 bases from J, with 7 bases in between. CDR3 length: 14 amino acids. Germline V CDR1 and CDR2: SGHTS, YDEGEE. CDR3 amino acids: CASSNLATNEKLFF. The CDR3 DNA follows: TGTGCCAGCAGCAACCTGGCAACTAATGAAAAACTGTTTTTT.

This clone appeared a few times. This sequence joins TRBV29-1 and TRBJ1-2; D is uncertain. Germline values: CDR1 SQVTM, CDR2 ANQGSEA. The CDR3 loop spans 12 amino acids. Trimming removed 0 bases from V and 8 bases from J, with 10 bases in between. CDR3 nucleotides: TGCAGCGTTGAAGAGTCCGGGCTCGGCTACACCTTC. It specifies CSVEESGLGYTF.

This clone was found a few times. The V call is TRBV4-3, the J call TRBJ1-4; TRBD1 is a possible D gene (5 bases). Germline V CDR1 and CDR2: LGHNA, YSLEER. The CDR3 is made up of 15 amino acids. Trimming removed 5 bases from V and 8 bases from J, with 18 bases in between. The CDR3: CASSYRYSQGEKLFF. CDR3 in DNA: TGCGCCAGCAGCTACAGGTATTCCCAAGGGGAAAAACTGTTTTTT.

The chain joins TRBV19 to TRBJ1-1; D is unclear. V lost 0 bases, J lost 9 bases, and 14 bases lay in between. The V gene's germline CDR1 is LNHDA and CDR2 SQIVND (reference sequence). This CDR3 has 14 residues. Here the CDR3 reads CASSIEGRVSQAFF. CDR3 nucleotide sequence: TGTGCCAGTAGTATAGAAGGGAGGGTTTCCCAAGCTTTCTTT.

This clone occurred once. The J gene is TRBJ1-2, the V gene TRBV6-5; the D gene is possibly TRBD1 (6 bases). Germline V lookup: CDR1 MNHEY, CDR2 SVGAGI. CDR3 length: 13 residues. Trimming shortened V by 7 bases and J by 6 bases, and 15 bases separated the two germline ends. The CDR3 nucleotides are TGTGCCAGCATTCAGGGGCCTTGGGATGGCTACACCTTC. Amino acids: CASIQGPWDGYTF.